These T cell receptor beta chains were read from a single sample in a study of cytomegalovirus exposure and HLA in healthy donors. Only in-frame clones appear in the TCRdb table, and some are missing; sequencing was by immunoSEQ multiplex PCR. This repertoire includes 96,000 or so clones. Sample: PBMCs. These receptors originate from a woman between 25 and 40 years old in good health and CMV-seronegative. Each CDR3 is given with its conserved first and last residue. The D gene is left open where the match is weak.

TRBD1 TRBJ1-2 TRBV7-2 CASSVTGGVGYGHTF TGTGCCAGCAGCGTAACAGGGGGCGTCGGCTATGGCCACACCTTC
TRBD1 TRBJ1-2 TRBV5-6 CASRRRRQGGYGYTF TGTGCCAGCAGGCGCCGCCGACAGGGGGGCTATGGCTACACCTTC
NA TRBJ2-1 TRBV13 CASSLDPVLGGYNEQFF TGTGCCAGCAGCTTAGATCCTGTGCTGGGGGGATACAATGAGCAGTTCTTC
NA TRBJ2-2 TRBV7-3 CASSQDRRNTGELFF TGTGCCAGCAGTCAGGACAGACGTAACACCGGGGAGCTGTTTTTT
TRBD2 TRBJ2-6 TRBV28 CASSSPLGSGKTGANVLTF TGTGCCAGCAGTTCCCCCCTAGGTAGCGGGAAAACTGGGGCCAACGTCCTGACTTTC
NA TRBJ1-2 TRBV4-2 CASSQGQAPNYGYTF TGTGCCAGCAGCCAAGGACAGGCGCCTAACTATGGCTACACCTTC
NA TRBJ1-5 TRBV2 CASSEGTQSNQPQHF TGTGCCAGCAGTGAAGGGACACAGAGCAATCAGCCCCAGCATTTT
TRBD1 TRBJ1-5 TRBV30 CAWRTGGNQPQHF TGTGCCTGGAGGACAGGGGGCAATCAGCCCCAGCATTTT
NA TRBJ1-2 TRBV7-9 CASSFGTANYGYTF TGTGCCAGCAGCTTTGGCACAGCTAACTATGGCTACACCTTC
NA TRBJ1-1 TRBV6-1 CASSEWWGDRNTEAFF TGTGCCAGCAGTGAATGGTGGGGAGACCGGAACACTGAAGCTTTCTTT
TRBD1 TRBJ1-2 TRBV12-5 CASGRTGGRHYGYTF TGTGCTAGTGGTCGGACAGGGGGTCGACACTATGGCTACACCTTC
TRBD2 TRBJ2-7 TRBV28 CASSMGLAEFSYEQYF TGTGCCAGCAGCATGGGACTAGCGGAGTTCTCCTACGAGCAGTACTTC
TRBD2 TRBJ2-3 TRBV7-2 CASSPRTSGGDDTQYF TGTGCCAGCAGCCCTCGGACTAGCGGGGGCGATGATACGCAGTATTTT
NA TRBJ2-7 TRBV29-1 CSVGQGGAYEQYF TGCAGCGTTGGGCAAGGCGGAGCCTACGAGCAGTACTTC
NA TRBJ2-5 TRBV7-3 CASSPRDSETQYF TGTGCCAGCAGCCCCCGAGACTCAGAGACCCAGTACTTC
TRBD1 TRBJ2-7 TRBV19 CASGQGAKQYF TGTGCCAGCGGACAGGGGGCGAAACAGTACTTC
NA TRBJ2-7 TRBV7-8 CASSLVGEIYEQYF TGTGCCAGCAGCTTAGTGGGAGAGATCTACGAGCAGTACTTC
TRBD2 TRBJ2-1 TRBV9 CASSVRTSGSPNEQFF TGTGCCAGCAGCGTACGGACTAGCGGCTCCCCCAATGAGCAGTTCTTC
NA TRBJ1-2 TRBV29-1 CSVPLGGAYGYTF TGCAGCGTTCCCCTGGGGGGGGCGTATGGCTACACCTTC
NA TRBJ1-2 TRBV19 CATGSLRHGYTF TGTGCCACCGGGAGCCTTCGGCACGGCTACACCTTC
NA TRBJ2-3 TRBV6-8 CASSYSTGDAGTSTDTQYF TGTGCCAGCAGTTACTCGACGGGGGACGCGGGGACTAGCACAGATACGCAGTATTTT
TRBD1 TRBJ2-5 TRBV28 CASRRTGGAGKTQYF TGTGCCAGCAGACGAACAGGGGGCGCGGGCAAGACCCAGTACTTC
TRBD2 TRBJ2-3 TRBV7-3 CASSLTGGDRDTQYF TGTGCCAGCAGCTTAACGGGAGGGGATAGAGATACGCAGTATTTT
NA TRBJ2-7 TRBV28 CASSLTGENYEQYF TGTGCCAGCAGTTTAACGGGAGAGAACTACGAGCAGTACTTC
TRBD2 TRBJ2-7 TRBV7-9 CASSLASGSREQYF TGTGCCAGCAGCTTAGCTAGCGGGAGTCGCGAGCAGTACTTC